This entry lists 13 T cell receptor beta chains sequenced from one sample in a study of cytomegalovirus exposure and HLA in healthy donors. The PCR contained 60 Vbeta and 13 Jbeta primers. Data came from immunoSEQ multiplex PCR; TCRdb stores just in-frame clones and leaves some out. The sample totals approximately 190,000 clones. The sequencing input was PBMCs. Receptors were obtained from a man aged 30-40 years in good health and CMV-seronegative.

The J gene is TRBJ1-1, the V gene TRBV7-3, with D unresolved. This CDR3 comprises 15 residues. Germline values: CDR1 SGHTA, CDR2 FQGTGA. V gave up 5 bases and J gave up 1 base, with 14 bases separating them. The CDR3 bases are TGTGCCAGCAGCGCCGGCACCGCAGGGAACACTGAAGCTTTCTTT. Its translation: CASSAGTAGNTEAFF.

The chain carries TRBV30 and TRBJ1-5; D might be TRBD1 (6 bases). V was pared by 5 bases and J by 6 bases, with 14 bases between. This CDR3 comprises 13 residues. Germline CDR1 and CDR2: GTSNPN and SVGIG (reference sequence). The CDR3 nucleotides read TGTGCCTGGTGGGGGGGGGCTGGTCAGCCCCAGCATTTT. Protein sequence: CAWWGGAGQPQHF.

About this clone: Other DNA variants within this sample encode the same CDR3. The J gene is TRBJ1-1, the V gene TRBV19; tentatively, D is TRBD1 (5 bases). Germline lookup yields CDR1 LNHDA and CDR2 SQIVND (reference sequence). V lost 5 bases and J 5 bases, leaving 15 bases between the germline ends. CDR3 size: 14 residues. The CDR3: CASSLWAGGTEAFF. DNA for the CDR3: TGTGCCAGTAGTCTATGGGCTGGGGGGACTGAAGCTTTCTTT.

The chain carries TRBV19 and TRBJ2-7; 9 nucleotides agree with TRBD1. The V gene end was trimmed by 3 bases and the J gene end by 4 bases; junction bases not matched to a gene: 4. The CDR3 extends over 14 amino acids. The V gene's germline CDR1 is LNHDA and CDR2 SQIVND (reference sequence). CDR3 amino acids: CASSIGTGWYEQYF. CDR3 coding DNA: TGTGCCAGTAGTATCGGGACAGGGTGGTACGAGCAGTACTTC.

The V call is TRBV19, the J call TRBJ2-7, with D possibly matching TRBD2 (5 bases). From germline, CDR1 is LNHDA and CDR2 SQIVND (reference sequence). This CDR3 comprises 14 residues. Trimming removed 1 base at V and 4 bases at J, with 11 bases between. DNA for the CDR3: TGTGCCAGTAGTATAGGCCTAGCCCATTACGAGCAGTACTTC. Translation: CASSIGLAHYEQYF.

The chain uses TRBV27 and TRBJ2-4, with 8 nucleotides matching TRBD2. CDR3 length equals 17 residues. Germline CDR1 reads MNHEY; CDR2 reads SMNVEV (reference sequence). The junction had 9 bases not matched to a gene; V was cut back by 5 bases and J by 0 bases. CDR3 sequence reads: CASSPTAGVLAKNIQYF. The DNA for the CDR3 is TGTGCCAGCAGTCCAACAGCGGGGGTTCTAGCCAAAAACATTCAGTACTTC.

CDR3 sequence reads: CASSDRIRPYEQYF. CDR3 DNA: TGCGCCAGCAGCGACAGGATTCGGCCCTACGAGCAGTACTTC. The chain carries TRBV10-1 and TRBJ2-7; TRBD1 might be the D (6 bases). This CDR3 has 14 residues. Germline lookup yields CDR1 WNHNN and CDR2 SYGVQD (reference sequence). The V gene lost 6 bases and the J gene lost 2 bases, with 14 bases spanning the gap.

The chain combines TRBV10-1 with TRBJ2-2; 7 nucleotides match TRBD1. Per the germline V gene, CDR1 is WNHNN and CDR2 is SYGVQD (reference sequence). With 6 bases clipped from V and 5 bases from J, the junction kept 9 bases outside the gene matches. The CDR3 has 15 amino acids. This CDR3 is CASSPRGIGTGELFF. The CDR3 DNA follows: TGCGCCAGCAGCCCCAGGGGGATTGGGACCGGGGAGCTGTTTTTT.

The chain recombines TRBV4-3 with TRBJ2-2; D is unresolved. V lost 1 base to trimming and J lost 6 bases, with 15 bases between them. This CDR3 has 16 amino acids. In germline, CDR1 is LGHNA, CDR2 YSLEER. CDR3 protein: CASSQGASPVAGELFF. CDR3 bases: TGCGCCAGCAGCCAAGGGGCGTCACCGGTCGCCGGGGAGCTGTTTTTT.

The chain joins TRBV6-5 to TRBJ2-2, with 7 bases lining up with TRBD1. The germline CDR1 and CDR2 sequences are MNHEY and SVGAGI. V was pared by 6 bases and J by 4 bases, with 5 bases of the junction left unmatched. The CDR3 covers 14 residues. CDR3 nucleotide sequence: TGTGCCAGCAGACCGACAGGGCCCACCGGGGAGCTGTTTTTT. It specifies CASRPTGPTGELFF.

The chain is built from TRBV28 and TRBJ2-7, with 11 bases lining up with TRBD2. Germline V gene sequence: CDR1 MDHEN, CDR2 SYDVKM. This CDR3 comprises 16 residues. V lost 4 bases to trimming and J lost 4 bases; unmatched junction nucleotides: 9. The CDR3, as DNA: TGTGCCAGCAGTTCCACTACTAGCGGGAGAAGATACGAGCAGTACTTC. Amino acid sequence: CASSSTTSGRRYEQYF.

The chain couples TRBV18 to TRBJ2-5; weak D call: TRBD2 (6 bases). Trimming shortened V by 3 bases and J by 2 bases, and 13 bases separated the two germline ends. CDR3 length equals 15 residues. Germline CDR1 is KGHSH and CDR2 is LQKENI. CDR3 sequence: CASSPAGLFQETQYF. The CDR3 DNA is TGTGCCAGCTCACCGGCGGGACTGTTTCAAGAGACCCAGTACTTC. Together with reference TRBV18 and TRBJ2-5, the CDR3 gives the full variable domain: NAGVMQNPRHLVRRRGQEARLRCSPMKGHSHVYWYRQLPEEGLKFMVYLQKENIIDESGMPKERFSAEFPKEGPSILRIQQVVRGDSAAYFCASSPAGLFQETQYFGPGTRLLVL.

The V call is TRBV7-8, the J call TRBJ2-7, with D tentatively TRBD1 (6 bases). Trimming removed 4 bases from V and 6 bases from J, with 19 bases in between. The CDR3 loop spans 15 amino acids. Germline V gives CDR1 SGHVS, CDR2 FQNEAQ. This CDR3 reads CASSSPGLTGFEQYF. In nucleotides, the CDR3 is TGTGCCAGCAGCTCGCCAGGATTAACAGGGTTCGAGCAGTACTTC.